The 4 T cell receptor beta chains listed next were all sequenced from one sample in a study of T cells in localized non-small cell lung cancer. The assay was immunoSEQ multiplex PCR, and TCRdb's table has in-frame clones only and misses some. The profile shows about 40,000 clones, around 81% of them singletons. This specimen was peripheral blood mononuclear cells, taken before any cancer treatment. The receptors derive from a male donor at least 60 years old with stage II lung adenocarcinoma.

The J gene is TRBJ1-4, the V gene TRBV9, with D maybe TRBD1 (6 bases). Trimming removed 2 bases from V and 6 bases from J, with 14 bases in between. Germline values: CDR1 SGDLS, CDR2 YYNGEE. This CDR3 contains 15 residues. The CDR3 coding sequence is TGTGCCAGCAGCGTTCGATGGGGGCAGGATGAAAAACTGTTTTTT. This gives the protein CASSVRWGQDEKLFF.

This chain links TRBV29-1 with TRBJ2-7; the D is unclear. CDR1 is SQVTM, CDR2 ANQGSEA, per germline. CDR3 length: 11 residues. Trimming removed 4 bases from V and 7 bases from J, with 11 bases in between. CDR3 region: CSVVQSTEQYF. DNA for the CDR3: TGCAGCGTTGTTCAGTCTACGGAGCAGTACTTC.

This chain uses TRBV19 with TRBJ1-2; D uncertain. The V gene's germline CDR1 is LNHDA and CDR2 SQIVND (reference sequence). V dropped 7 bases and J dropped 6 bases, with 18 bases sitting between them. This CDR3 spans 14 amino acids. CDR3 nucleotide sequence: TGTGCCAGTACCCCGGGGTACCATTCGGATGGCTACACCTTC. Residues: CASTPGYHSDGYTF.

The chain uses TRBV6-4 and TRBJ1-1; a possible D gene is TRBD1 (6 bases). Germline CDR1 and CDR2: MRHNA and SNTAGT. The CDR3 extends over 14 amino acids. V gave up 4 bases and J gave up 4 bases, with 13 bases separating them. The CDR3 here is CASSAEAGATEAFF. The CDR3 coding sequence is TGTGCCAGCAGTGCGGAGGCAGGGGCCACTGAAGCTTTCTTT.